This TCR beta chain was captured in a study of blood T cell repertoires in COVID-19. Study-level information: Samples of COVID-19 (acute and convalescent) were obtained from the United States, Italy and Spain. From T cells, B-cell-depleted T cells, or PBMCs came the material, which was cDNA or gDNA.

The CDR3 is made up of 16 amino acids. The germline V gene encodes CDR1 SGDLS and CDR2 YYNGEE. Trimming pared 0 bases from V and 6 bases from J, leaving 15 bases between. Original processing methods: Amplification of reference gene primers provided the estimated nucleated cell counts. The protocol was immunoSEQ multiplex PCR, while the TCRdb copy is restricted to in-frame clones and leaves out a portion. That table gives V, J and clone size, and the DNA gave D and trimming. The sample carries tens of thousands of clones, 87% recorded once. The chain carries TRBV9 and TRBJ1-4; tentatively, D is TRBD1 (6 bases). The sequencing sample was made of peripheral blood. This TCR came from a human donor with acute or convalescent COVID-19. The donor label of this sample is uncertain. The CDR3 spells CASSVAPRGGHEKLFF. The CDR3 coding sequence is TGTGCCAGCAGCGTAGCACCTAGGGGGGGACATGAAAAACTGTTTTTT.